The source of this TCR beta chain is a study of blood T cell repertoires in COVID-19. Cohort assignment relied on participant-reported clinical history. The assay was immunoSEQ multiplex PCR, and TCRdb's table has in-frame clones only and misses some. The table lists some 390,000 clones, 85% to 90% of them singletons, with around 1.1% in the top ten. The source is a man aged 25-40 years who had recovered from COVID-19. The sample consisted of PBMCs or T cells enriched from blood (not recorded which).

The CDR3 region is CASSSRGRSTEAFF. DNA of the CDR3: TGTGCCAGCAGTTCCAGGGGTCGAAGCACTGAAGCTTTCTTT. The chain has TRBV6-5 and TRBJ1-1, with TRBD1 as a possible D gene (6 bases). The V end lost 4 bases, the J end lost 4 bases, and 13 bases lay between the germline ends. The CDR3 is 14 amino acids. Germline CDR1 MNHEY, CDR2 SVGAGI.